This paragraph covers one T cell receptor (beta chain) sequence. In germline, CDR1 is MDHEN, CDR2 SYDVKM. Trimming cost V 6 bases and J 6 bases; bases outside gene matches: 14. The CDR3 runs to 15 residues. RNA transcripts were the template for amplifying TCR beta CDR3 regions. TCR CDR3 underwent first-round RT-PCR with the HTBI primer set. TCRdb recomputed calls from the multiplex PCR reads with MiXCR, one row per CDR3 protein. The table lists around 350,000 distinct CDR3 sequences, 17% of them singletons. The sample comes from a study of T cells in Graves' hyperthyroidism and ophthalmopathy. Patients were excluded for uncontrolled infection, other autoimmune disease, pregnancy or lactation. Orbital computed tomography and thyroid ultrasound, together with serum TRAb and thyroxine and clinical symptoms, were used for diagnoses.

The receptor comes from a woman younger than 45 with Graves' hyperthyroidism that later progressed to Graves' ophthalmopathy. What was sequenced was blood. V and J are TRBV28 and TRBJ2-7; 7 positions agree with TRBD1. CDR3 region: CASSPPGTVRPEQYF. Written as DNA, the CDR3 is TGTGCCAGCAGCCCGCCCGGGACAGTCCGCCCCGAGCAGTACTTC.